This T cell receptor (beta chain) stems from a study of vaccination and CD4 T cells after COVID-19. Treatment described: roughly 11-day PBMC culture with coronavirus spike peptide pools or control peptides (ViraFEST assay). Harvesting of the unexposed donor's CD4+ T cells predated the COVID-19 pandemic (2011-2018). With respect to this clonotype: Its antigen is unknown.

Trimming removed 5 bases at V and 5 bases at J, with 16 bases between. The CDR3 is made up of 14 amino acids. CDR1 is SGHTA, CDR2 FQGNSA, per germline. Cultured CD4+ T cells had their DNA profiled by the Oncomine TCR Beta short-read assay. Extraction of genomic DNA was performed on cultured CD4+ T cells. Each CDR3 protein is one row after TCRdb ran MiXCR on the PCR reads. This table has several thousand distinct CDR3 sequences, roughly 48% appearing once. The sequenced sample was CD4+ T cells from blood, cultured in vitro. The rearrangement joins TRBV7-2 to TRBJ2-7; D gene unclear. This sequence was found in a human donor in good health. The CDR3 sequence is CASSLGPSGHEQYF. CDR3 DNA: TGTGCCAGCAGCCTTGGGCCATCCGGCCACGAGCAGTACTTC.